Shown below are 8 T cell receptor beta chains from a single sample sequenced in a study of shared clonotypes between healthy human individuals. Sequencing used immunoSEQ multiplex PCR; TCRdb keeps in-frame clones, though not all of them. Seen here are around 1.9 million clones, 93% observed once, and the top ten hold more than 1.5%. CD45RO negativity and positive selection for CCR7 defined naive CD8 cells, a population that excluded terminally differentiated effector memory CD45RA+ cells. Input material: naive CD8+ T cells from PBMCs. The receptors were sampled from a man between 18 and 35 years old in good health. Some clones in this sample may be carry-over from other donors' samples.

The V call is TRBV5-5, the J call TRBJ2-7, with 8 bases that match TRBD1. Germline V gives CDR1 SGHKS, CDR2 YYEKEE (reference sequence). With V trimmed by 1 base and J by 6 bases, 6 bases remained unmatched. This CDR3 has 14 residues. The CDR3 DNA reads as TGTGCCAGCAGCTTGAGGTCAGGGGGCCTCGAGCAGTACTTC. This gives the protein CASSLRSGGLEQYF.

The CDR3 reads CASSFNGGLSYGYTF. Written as DNA, the CDR3 is TGTGCCAGCAGTTTTAATGGGGGCTTGAGCTATGGCTACACCTTC. This rearrangement joins TRBV27 to TRBJ1-2; maybe TRBD1 (6 bases). CDR3 size: 15 residues. The V gene's germline CDR1 is MNHEY and CDR2 SMNVEV (reference sequence). Trimming cost V 3 bases and J 4 bases, with 15 bases left between them.

A single count supports this clone. The chain joins TRBV27 to TRBJ2-1; 8 bases are a match to TRBD2. The CDR3 is 15 amino acids. CDR1 MNHEY and CDR2 SMNVEV come from the germline V gene (reference sequence). Germline trimming cut 3 bases from V and 2 bases from J; bases unmatched to any gene: 3. CDR3 sequence (DNA): TGTGCCAGCAGTTTGGACGGGAGGGCCTACAATGAGCAGTTCTTC. Translating gives CASSLDGRAYNEQFF.

The CDR3 here is CASSFGGADEQFF. The CDR3 DNA reads as TGTGCCAGCAGTTTCGGGGGCGCGGATGAGCAGTTCTTC. V usage is TRBV7-3 and J usage is TRBJ2-1; D tentatively fits TRBD1 or TRBD2 (6 bases each). V gave up 6 bases and J gave up 8 bases, with 14 bases separating them. Looked up from germline, CDR1 is SGHTA and CDR2 is FQGTGA. The CDR3 totals 13 residues.

The chain joins TRBV14 to TRBJ1-1, with 9 nucleotides matching TRBD1. The junction had 6 bases not matched to a gene; V was cut back by 5 bases and J by 5 bases. The CDR3 is 14 amino acids. Germline CDR1 is SGHDN and CDR2 is FVKESK. The CDR3 is CASSVGTGLTEAFF. CDR3 DNA sequence: TGTGCCAGCAGCGTCGGGACAGGGCTTACTGAAGCTTTCTTT.

The rearrangement joins TRBV21-1 to TRBJ2-5. TRBV21-1 is a pseudogene segment. There are 17 residues in the CDR3. Here the CDR3 reads CASSKRGEFGERETQYF. The CDR3 region has the DNA TGTGCCAGCAGCAAAAGAGGGGAGTTCGGGGAAAGAGAGACCCAGTACTTC.

V and J are TRBV7-6 and TRBJ2-7; no clear D gene. The germline V gene has CDR1 SGHVS and CDR2 FNYEAQ. The CDR3 spans 14 residues. V lost 0 bases to trimming and J lost 6 bases, with 12 bases between them. DNA of the CDR3: TGTGCCAGCAGCTTAGCGATCGGCCCCCTCGAGCAGTACTTC. It yields the protein CASSLAIGPLEQYF.

J is TRBJ2-3 and V is TRBV9, with TRBD1 matching over 7 bases. The ends lost 2 bases at V and 2 bases at J; junction bases unmatched: 5. Germline-derived CDR1 and CDR2 are SGDLS and YYNGEE. CDR3 length: 15 residues. CDR3 DNA: TGTGCCAGCAGCGTCACAGGGGTACCCACAGATACGCAGTATTTT. It yields the protein CASSVTGVPTDTQYF.